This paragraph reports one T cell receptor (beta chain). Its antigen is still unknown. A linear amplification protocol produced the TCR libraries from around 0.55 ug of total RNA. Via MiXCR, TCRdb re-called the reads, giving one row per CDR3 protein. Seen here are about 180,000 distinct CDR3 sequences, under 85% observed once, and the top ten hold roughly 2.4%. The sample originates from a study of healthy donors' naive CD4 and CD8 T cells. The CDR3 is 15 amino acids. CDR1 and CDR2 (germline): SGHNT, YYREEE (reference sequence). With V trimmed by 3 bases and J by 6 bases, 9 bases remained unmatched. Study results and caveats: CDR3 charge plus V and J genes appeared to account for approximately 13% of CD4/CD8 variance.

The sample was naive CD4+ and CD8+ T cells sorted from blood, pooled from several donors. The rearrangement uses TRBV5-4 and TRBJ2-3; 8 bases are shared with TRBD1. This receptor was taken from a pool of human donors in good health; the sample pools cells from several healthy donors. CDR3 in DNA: TGTGCCAGCAGCTCTGCGAGGACAGGGCCCGATACGCAGTATTTT. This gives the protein CASSSARTGPDTQYF.